This T cell receptor (beta chain) is drawn from a study of blood T cell repertoires in COVID-19. Study information: Sources were T cells, B-cell-depleted T cells, or PBMCs; the material itself was cDNA or gDNA.

V lost 5 bases, J lost 3 bases, and 14 bases lay in between. This CDR3 is 15 amino acids long. The germline gives CDR1 MNHEY, CDR2 SVGEGT. As processed by the authors: Amplification of reference gene primers was used by the study to estimate nucleated cell counts. Sequencing was performed with immunoSEQ multiplex PCR; in TCRdb, only in-frame clones are kept and a portion is missing. That table supplies the V and J calls and clone size; D and trimming were determined from the DNA. The table lists approximately 75,000 clones, 75% to 90% of them singletons. Sample: peripheral blood. This TCR was recovered from a man older than 75 with acute or convalescent COVID-19. The chain recombines TRBV6-2 or TRBV6-3 with TRBJ1-5; maybe TRBD1 (5 bases). The chain's CDR3 is CASSPGGGFNQPQHF. CDR3 bases: TGTGCCAGCAGTCCCGGGGGGGGTTTCAATCAGCCCCAGCATTTT.